Reported below is one TCR beta chain. The data belong to a study of CD8 T cells in Susac syndrome. Study background: Of the sequenced Susac syndrome patients, about 6 had active disease and eight or nine were in remission.

With 3 bases clipped from V and 4 bases from J, the junction kept 8 bases outside the gene matches. Germline CDR1 and CDR2: SGHVS and FNYEAQ. The CDR3 covers 16 residues. Reverse transcription of roughly 0.5 to 1 ug RNA used random hexamers. MiXCR, run by TCRdb on the immunoSEQ multiplex PCR reads, gives a single entry per CDR3 protein. This table has about 150,000 distinct CDR3 sequences, approximately 95% appearing once. This chain uses TRBV7-6 with TRBJ2-3; 9 bases match TRBD2. The sequence was obtained from a human donor with Susac syndrome. The source material was CD4+ T cells from PBMCs. The CDR3 DNA reads as TGTGCCAGCAGCTTCCGGGGTAGCGGGGGCCCAGATACGCAGTATTTT. It is translated as CASSFRGSGGPDTQYF. Filled out from reference TRBV7-6 and TRBJ2-3, the complete variable domain reads GAGVSQSPRYKVTKRGQDVALRCDPISGHVSLYWYRQALGQGPEFLTYFNYEAQQDKSGLPNDRFSAERPEGSISTLTIQRTEQRDSAMYRCASSFRGSGGPDTQYFGPGTRLTVL.